The next 2 T cell receptor beta chains were all read from a single sample in a study of cytomegalovirus exposure and HLA in healthy donors. The PCR was carried out with 60 Vbeta primers and 13 Jbeta primers. Only in-frame clones appear in the TCRdb table, and some are missing; sequencing was by immunoSEQ multiplex PCR. Of 160,000 or so clones listed, around 80% are singletons. The sequencing input was PBMCs. The source of these receptors is a male donor in good health and CMV-seropositive.

The V and J genes are TRBV6-6 and TRBJ2-3; TRBD1 aligns across 7 bases. Germline lookup yields CDR1 MNHNY and CDR2 SVGAGI (reference sequence). This CDR3 spans 16 amino acids. The trim removed 0 bases at V and 4 bases at J, leaving 7 bases unmatched. DNA for the CDR3: TGTGCCAGCAGTTACTCCCGGGACAGTGACCCAGATACGCAGTATTTT. It translates to CASSYSRDSDPDTQYF.

The chain carries TRBV27 and TRBJ2-5, with TRBD1 as a possible D gene (6 bases). CDR1 and CDR2 (germline): MNHEY, SMNVEV (reference sequence). The CDR3 covers 14 residues. V lost 5 bases and J lost 5, with 15 bases in between. The CDR3 sequence is CASSHQGIGETQYF. In DNA form, the CDR3 reads TGTGCCAGCAGTCACCAGGGGATAGGGGAGACCCAGTACTTC.